Presented here are 30 T cell receptor beta chains from one specimen sequenced in a study of T cell responses to AZD1222 COVID-19 vaccine. Generated by immunoSEQ multiplex PCR, the TCRdb table keeps only in-frame clones and is missing some. The sample lists around 140,000 clones; 90% to 95% were seen once. Sequenced here: peripheral blood, sampled on day 0 of AZD1222 vaccination. Receptors were obtained from an adult in good health.

This clone was counted a single time. The J gene is TRBJ2-3, the V gene TRBV10-1, with D possibly TRBD1 on 5 matching bases. The CDR3 length is 15 residues. Per germline, CDR1 WNHNN and CDR2 SYGVQD (reference sequence). V was shortened by 1 base and J by 6 bases, with 14 bases between the two germline ends. The CDR3 here is CASSEFAGYGDTQYF. In DNA, the CDR3 is TGCGCCAGCAGTGAGTTCGCAGGGTATGGGGATACGCAGTATTTT.

The chain links TRBV9 to TRBJ1-2; D gene ambiguous. Germline V gene lookup returns CDR1 SGDLS and CDR2 YYNGEE. Trimming took off 0 bases at V and 8 bases at J, with 17 bases between the two ends. This CDR3 spans 15 amino acids. CDR3 sequence: CASSVGSQVTSGYTF. DNA for the CDR3: TGTGCCAGCAGCGTAGGTTCGCAGGTAACAAGCGGCTACACCTTC.

The CDR3, as DNA: TGTGCCAGCAGTTCGGCGGTAATTAGCAATCAGCCCCAGCATTTT. Amino acid sequence: CASSSAVISNQPQHF. This chain connects TRBV6-2 or TRBV6-3 to TRBJ1-5, with D hard to call. V was clipped by 4 bases and J by 0 bases, with 10 bases between them. Germline-derived CDR1 and CDR2 are MNHEY and SVGEGT. CDR3 length: 15 residues.

V and J are TRBV7-2 and TRBJ2-3; maybe TRBD2 (7 bases). Germline assignment: CDR1 SGHTA and CDR2 FQGNSA. Trimming took 5 bases from V and 5 from J, leaving 20 bases between them. The CDR3 runs 16 residues. The CDR3 coding sequence is TGTGCCAGCAGCCACCACAGGGCTGGGAGGGGAGATACGCAGTATTTT. Translation gives CASSHHRAGRGDTQYF.

This clone was observed a single time. The chain has TRBV6-5 and TRBJ1-1; 7 bases are a match to TRBD1. The length of the CDR3 is 15 residues. The ends lost 5 bases at V and 6 bases at J; junction bases unmatched: 12. CDR1 is MNHEY and CDR2 is SVGAGI in the germline V gene. Here the CDR3 reads CASSTRGDSFAEAFF. CDR3 coding DNA: TGTGCCAGCAGTACTAGGGGGGACAGCTTCGCTGAAGCTTTCTTT.

V and J are TRBV2 and TRBJ2-1; D possibly corresponds to TRBD2 (6 bases). The V end lost 5 bases, the J end lost 4 bases, and 24 bases lay between the germline ends. The germline V gene encodes CDR1 SNHLY and CDR2 FYNNEI. This CDR3 is built from 18 residues. Here the CDR3 DNA reads TGTGCCAGCAGTCCCCCGGGACTCCCCATTCCCACATACAATGAGCAGTTCTTC. Protein product: CASSPPGLPIPTYNEQFF.

V and J are TRBV7-2 and TRBJ2-1; TRBD2 matches at 8 bases. The junction had 6 bases not matched to a gene; V was cut back by 2 bases and J by 0 bases. The V gene's germline CDR1 is SGHTA and CDR2 FQGNSA. This CDR3 is 17 amino acids long. The CDR3 protein is CASSLFTGGHSYNEQFF. The CDR3 coding sequence is TGTGCCAGCAGCTTATTCACGGGAGGGCACTCCTACAATGAGCAGTTCTTC. Complete variable domain (other parts from reference TRBV7-2 and TRBJ2-1): GAGVSQSPSNKVTEKGKDVELRCDPISGHTALYWYRQSLGQGLEFLIYFQGNSAPDKSGLPSDRFSAERTGGSVSTLTIQRTQQEDSAVYLCASSLFTGGHSYNEQFFGPGTRLTVL.

This clone showed up just once. The chain uses TRBV27 and TRBJ2-7, with D perhaps TRBD1 or TRBD2 (5 bases each). CDR1 is MNHEY and CDR2 is SMNVEV in the germline V gene (reference sequence). Between the trimmed V and J ends, which lost 2 bases and 6 bases, there was a span of 17 bases. The CDR3 consists of 15 residues. CDR3 DNA: TGTGCCAGCAGTTTACTGGGGGTATCCGGCAGCGAGCAGTACTTC. Its protein is CASSLLGVSGSEQYF.

In this sample, this clone turned up once. CDR3 nucleotide sequence: TGTGCCAGCAGCCAATACGGGACTGGGGAAAAACTGTTTTTT. Encoded protein: CASSQYGTGEKLFF. The V gene is TRBV4-2, the J gene TRBJ1-4; possibly TRBD1 for D (5 bases). Per germline, CDR1 LGHNA and CDR2 YNFKEQ. Trimming took 2 bases from V and 8 from J, leaving 12 bases between them. The CDR3 sequence is 14 residues long.

This sequence joins TRBV27 and TRBJ1-5; possibly TRBD1 for D (5 bases). The germline V gene has CDR1 MNHEY and CDR2 SMNVEV (reference sequence). V was clipped by 1 base and J by 0 bases, with 16 bases between them. The CDR3 sequence is 18 residues long. CDR3 sequence reads: CASSLLGGGVNSNQPQHF. The CDR3 region has the DNA TGTGCCAGCAGTTTATTGGGGGGAGGGGTTAATAGCAATCAGCCCCAGCATTTT.

The chain joins TRBV23-1 to TRBJ2-7; the D gene is possibly TRBD2 (5 bases). TRBV23-1 qualifies as an ORF whose function is uncertain. The CDR3 sequence is 17 residues long. V lost 0 bases, J lost 4 bases, and 19 bases lay in between. The CDR3 loop reads CASSQSRGLYWDYEQYF. The CDR3, as DNA: TGCGCCAGCAGTCAATCTCGGGGATTGTACTGGGATTACGAGCAGTACTTC.

The J gene is TRBJ2-3, the V gene TRBV9; TRBD2 might be the D (5 bases). V lost 4 bases to trimming and J lost 6 bases, with 18 bases between them. CDR1 is SGDLS and CDR2 is YYNGEE in the germline V gene. The CDR3 consists of 15 residues. In nucleotides, the CDR3 is TGTGCCAGCAGCCACCCCCGGGATCCTATGGATACGCAGTATTTT. It codes for CASSHPRDPMDTQYF.

This sequence joins TRBV7-9 and TRBJ1-2; D is unclear. This CDR3 spans 15 amino acids. V was shortened by 5 bases and J by 7 bases, with 20 bases between the two germline ends. Germline V gives CDR1 SEHNR, CDR2 FQNEAQ (reference sequence). DNA of the CDR3: TGTGCCAGCAGCCCTAGTGGTTGGAATCTTTTTGGCTACACCTTC. Its translation: CASSPSGWNLFGYTF.

CDR3 protein: CASSPGHTANTGELFF. In nucleotides, the CDR3 is TGTGCCAGCAGCCCGGGACATACCGCGAACACCGGGGAGCTGTTTTTT. J is TRBJ2-2 and V is TRBV9; TRBD1 is a possible D gene (6 bases). The CDR3 length is 16 residues. Germline V lookup: CDR1 SGDLS, CDR2 YYNGEE. V dropped 4 bases and J dropped 0 bases, with 13 bases sitting between them.

This chain connects TRBV19 to TRBJ2-7; possibly TRBD2 for D (6 bases). V was trimmed by 3 bases and J by 5 bases, leaving 14 bases between them. Germline V CDR1 and CDR2: LNHDA, SQIVND (reference sequence). There are 14 residues in the CDR3. The CDR3: CASSMASGLHEQYF. CDR3 nucleotide sequence: TGTGCCAGTAGTATGGCCAGCGGGCTCCACGAGCAGTACTTC.

The chain has TRBV4-2 and TRBJ2-1, with D hard to call. The CDR3 covers 15 residues. The germline V gene encodes CDR1 LGHNA and CDR2 YNFKEQ. V was cut by 0 bases and J by 0 bases, with 6 bases left in between. In DNA form, the CDR3 reads TGTGCCAGCAGCCAAGACTCTTCCTCCTACAATGAGCAGTTCTTC. It codes for CASSQDSSSYNEQFF.

The V and J genes are TRBV5-4 and TRBJ1-3; 7 bases align to TRBD1. Losses at the gene ends were 4 bases for V and 4 bases for J; bases not matched to a gene: 5. The CDR3 is 14 residues long. The V gene's germline CDR1 is SGHNT and CDR2 YYREEE (reference sequence). CDR3 sequence reads: CASSPQGSGNTIYF. The CDR3 region has the DNA TGTGCCAGCAGCCCACAGGGGAGCGGAAACACCATATATTTT. Combining the CDR3 with reference TRBV5-4 and TRBJ1-3 gives the whole variable domain ETGVTQSPTHLIKTRGQQVTLRCSSQSGHNTVSWYQQALGQGPQFIFQYYREEENGRGNFPPRFSGLQFPNYSSELNVNALELDDSALYLCASSPQGSGNTIYFGEGSWLTVV.

V usage is TRBV19 and J usage is TRBJ1-2, with D perhaps matching TRBD1 (6 bases). This CDR3 has 13 residues. The germline CDR1 and CDR2 sequences are LNHDA and SQIVND (reference sequence). The ends were cut back, 9 bases at V and 2 bases at J, with 13 bases in the middle. For the CDR3, the DNA is TGTGCCAGCCGCGGGGGGGCGAACTATGGCTACACCTTC. This codes for CASRGGANYGYTF.

The V call is TRBV11-2, the J call TRBJ2-3; 12 bases fit TRBD2. Germline CDR1 reads SGHAT; CDR2 reads FQNNGV. This CDR3 region has 14 residues. V shed 7 bases and J 4 bases; nucleotides not matched to a gene: 3. The CDR3 is CASTLAGGSDTQYF. CDR3 DNA: TGTGCCAGCACCCTAGCGGGAGGGTCAGATACGCAGTATTTT.

This clone was observed a single time. The rearrangement links TRBV28 to TRBJ1-2; 9 nucleotides line up with TRBD1. The CDR3 extends over 15 amino acids. The ends lost 6 bases at V and 6 bases at J; junction bases unmatched: 11. Germline CDR1 reads MDHEN; CDR2 reads SYDVKM. The CDR3 region is CASSSFGTGGDGYTF. The CDR3 region has the DNA TGTGCCAGCAGCTCGTTCGGTACAGGGGGCGATGGCTACACCTTC.

J is TRBJ1-3 and V is TRBV21-1. TRBV21-1 is annotated as a pseudogene. The CDR3 runs 13 residues. This chain's CDR3 is CASTRATLFSIYF. CDR3 in DNA: TGTGCCAGCACCCGGGCCACTTTGTTTTCCATATATTTT.

The chain couples TRBV10-3 to TRBJ1-1; no firm D call. V was shortened by 0 bases and J by 2 bases, with 7 bases between the two germline ends. CDR3 size: 14 residues. Germline-derived CDR1 and CDR2 are ENHRY and SYGVKD. The CDR3 bases are TGTGCCATCAGTGAGTCTATACCAAACACTGAAGCTTTCTTT. Translation: CAISESIPNTEAFF.

The chain recombines TRBV12-5 with TRBJ2-1; D gene unclear. This CDR3 spans 13 amino acids. Trimming shortened V by 0 bases and J by 5 bases, and 5 bases separated the two germline ends. Germline values: CDR1 LGHNT, CDR2 FRNRAP. The DNA of the CDR3 is TGTGCTAGTGGTTTGGTATTAGACAATGAGCAGTTCTTC. This encodes CASGLVLDNEQFF.

CDR3 sequence reads: CASTEPGRHGYTF. CDR3 nucleotides: TGTGCCAGTACCGAACCCGGGAGACATGGCTACACCTTC. The genes are TRBV19 and TRBJ1-2; D remains ambiguous. Germline V lookup: CDR1 LNHDA, CDR2 SQIVND (reference sequence). V shed 7 bases and J shed 6 bases, with 15 bases lying between them. The CDR3 has 13 amino acids.

The chain has TRBV18 and TRBJ1-5; 7 nucleotides line up with TRBD1. The CDR3 has 15 amino acids. V lost 3 bases to trimming and J lost 4 bases; unmatched junction nucleotides: 6. Per germline, CDR1 KGHSH and CDR2 LQKENI. The CDR3 region is CASSPFGTENQPQHF. DNA of the CDR3: TGTGCCAGCTCACCCTTTGGGACAGAAAATCAGCCCCAGCATTTT.

The rearrangement links TRBV7-2 to TRBJ2-7; D uncertain. CDR3 size: 14 residues. CDR1 and CDR2 from the germline V gene are SGHTA and FQGNSA. The V and J ends lost 2 bases and 1 base respectively, with 9 bases between them. The CDR3: CASSLLPDSYEQYF. In DNA, the CDR3 is TGTGCCAGCAGCTTACTACCGGATTCCTACGAGCAGTACTTC.

V is TRBV6-5 and J is TRBJ2-7, with D possibly TRBD1 on 6 matching bases. This CDR3 spans 14 amino acids. Trimming shortened V by 7 bases and J by 3 bases, and 16 bases separated the two germline ends. Germline CDR1 and CDR2: MNHEY and SVGAGI. The CDR3 here is CASTLEGESYEQYF. CDR3 DNA: TGTGCCAGCACCCTCGAGGGGGAAAGCTACGAGCAGTACTTC.

This chain joins TRBV12-3 or TRBV12-4 and TRBJ1-3, with a possible D match to TRBD1 (6 bases). V lost 6 bases and J lost 6, with 12 bases in between. The CDR3 totals 13 residues. The CDR3 coding sequence is TGTGCCAGCAGCAGGGGAACTTTAAACACCATATATTTT. Its translation is CASSRGTLNTIYF.

The chain has TRBV7-9 and TRBJ1-6; D remains ambiguous. The V end lost 4 bases, the J end lost 0 bases, and 4 bases lay between the germline ends. The CDR3 sequence is 14 residues long. Germline CDR1 is SEHNR and CDR2 is FQNEAQ (reference sequence). The DNA for the CDR3 is TGTGCCAGCAGCTCCAGCTCCTATAATTCACCCCTCCACTTT. Its translation is CASSSSSYNSPLHF.

The V and J genes are TRBV28 and TRBJ2-4; TRBD2 aligns across 10 bases. From germline, CDR1 is MDHEN and CDR2 SYDVKM. Losses at the gene ends were 2 bases for V and 8 bases for J; bases not matched to a gene: 12. This CDR3 region has 17 residues. CDR3 loop: CASSLGLAVKPEYIQYF. The CDR3, as DNA: TGTGCCAGCAGTTTAGGACTAGCGGTAAAGCCCGAGTACATTCAGTACTTC.